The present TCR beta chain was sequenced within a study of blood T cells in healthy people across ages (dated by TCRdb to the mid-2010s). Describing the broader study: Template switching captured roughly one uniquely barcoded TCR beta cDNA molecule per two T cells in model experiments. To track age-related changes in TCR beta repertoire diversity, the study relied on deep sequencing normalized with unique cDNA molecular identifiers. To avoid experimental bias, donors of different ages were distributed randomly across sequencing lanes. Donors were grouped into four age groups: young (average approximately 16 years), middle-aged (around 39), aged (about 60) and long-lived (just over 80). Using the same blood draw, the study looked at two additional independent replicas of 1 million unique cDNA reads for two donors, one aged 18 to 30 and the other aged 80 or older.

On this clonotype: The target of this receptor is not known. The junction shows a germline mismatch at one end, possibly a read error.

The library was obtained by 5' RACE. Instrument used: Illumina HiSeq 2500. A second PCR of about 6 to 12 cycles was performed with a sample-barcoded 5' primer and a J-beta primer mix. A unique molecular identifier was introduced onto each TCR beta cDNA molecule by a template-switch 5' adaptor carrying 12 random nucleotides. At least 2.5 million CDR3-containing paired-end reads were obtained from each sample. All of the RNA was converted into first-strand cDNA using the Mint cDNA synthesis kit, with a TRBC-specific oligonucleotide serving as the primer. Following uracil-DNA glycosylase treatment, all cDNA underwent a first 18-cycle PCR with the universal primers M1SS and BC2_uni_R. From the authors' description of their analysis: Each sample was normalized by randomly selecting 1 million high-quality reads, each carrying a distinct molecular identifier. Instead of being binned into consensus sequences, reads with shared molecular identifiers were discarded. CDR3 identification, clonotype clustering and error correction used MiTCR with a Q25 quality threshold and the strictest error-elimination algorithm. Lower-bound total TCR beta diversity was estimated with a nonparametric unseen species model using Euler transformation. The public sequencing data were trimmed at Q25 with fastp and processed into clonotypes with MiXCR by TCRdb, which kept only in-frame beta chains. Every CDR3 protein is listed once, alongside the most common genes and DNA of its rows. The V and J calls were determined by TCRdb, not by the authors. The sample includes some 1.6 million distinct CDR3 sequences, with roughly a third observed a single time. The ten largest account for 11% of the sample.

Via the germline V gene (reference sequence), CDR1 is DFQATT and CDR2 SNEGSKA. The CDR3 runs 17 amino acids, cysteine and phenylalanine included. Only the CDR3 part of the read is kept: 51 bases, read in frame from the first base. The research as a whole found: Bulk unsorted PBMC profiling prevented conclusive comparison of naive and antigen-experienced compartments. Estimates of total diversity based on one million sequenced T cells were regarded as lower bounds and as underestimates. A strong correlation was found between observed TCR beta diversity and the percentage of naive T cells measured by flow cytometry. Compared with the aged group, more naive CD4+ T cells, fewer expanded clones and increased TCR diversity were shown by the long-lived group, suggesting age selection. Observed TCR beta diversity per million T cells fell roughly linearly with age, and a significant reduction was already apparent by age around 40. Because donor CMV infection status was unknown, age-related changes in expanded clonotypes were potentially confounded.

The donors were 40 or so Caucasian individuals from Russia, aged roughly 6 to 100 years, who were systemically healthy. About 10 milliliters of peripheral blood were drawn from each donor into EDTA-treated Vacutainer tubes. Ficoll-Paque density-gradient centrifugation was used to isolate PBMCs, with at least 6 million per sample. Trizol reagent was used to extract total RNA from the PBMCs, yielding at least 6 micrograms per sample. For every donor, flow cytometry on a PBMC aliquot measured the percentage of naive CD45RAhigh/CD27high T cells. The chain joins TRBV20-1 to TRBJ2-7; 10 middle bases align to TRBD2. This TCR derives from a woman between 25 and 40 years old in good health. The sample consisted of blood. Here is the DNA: TGCAGTACTAGAGCTGGAACCGGGACTAGCGTATCCTACGAGCAGTACTTC. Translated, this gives CSTRAGTGTSVSYEQYF.